One sample yielded the 7 T cell receptor beta chains listed below, sequenced in a study of CD8 T cells in ankylosing spondylitis. TCRdb used MiXCR to reprocess the 5' RACE reads, holding one entry per CDR3 protein. The sample contains about 33,000 distinct CDR3 sequences, about an eighth of which appear only once. The sample consisted of synovial fluid, either unsorted or a sorted T cell fraction (not recorded which). Receptors originate from a male donor with ankylosing spondylitis.

This clonotype was seen only a few times. This chain connects TRBV9 to TRBJ2-1; TRBD1 is a possible D gene (5 bases). Trimming stripped 1 base from V and 4 bases from J, with 12 bases between. This CDR3 comprises 15 residues. CDR1 is SGDLS, CDR2 YYNGEE, per germline. Here the CDR3 reads CASSVQGQLYNEQFF. The CDR3 nucleotides are TGTGCCAGCAGCGTACAGGGTCAATTGTACAATGAGCAGTTCTTC.

The genes are TRBV28 and TRBJ2-7; 11 bases fit TRBD2. CDR1 and CDR2 (germline): MDHEN, SYDVKM. The CDR3 runs 18 residues. V was pared by 5 bases and J by 2 bases, with 14 bases of the junction left unmatched. In nucleotides, the CDR3 is TGTGCCAGCAGTCCCCGGAGGTTAGCGGGGGGGCCCCCCTACGAGCAGTACTTC. Translation gives CASSPRRLAGGPPYEQYF.

At least ten counts were recorded for this clonotype. This sequence joins TRBV15 and TRBJ2-7, with 12 bases aligning to TRBD2. From germline, CDR1 is LNHNV and CDR2 YYDKDF (reference sequence). The CDR3 loop spans 15 amino acids. Trimming cost V 1 base and J 2 bases; bases outside gene matches: 0. The CDR3 is CATSRGLAGAYEQYF. The CDR3 DNA reads TGTGCCACCAGCAGAGGACTAGCGGGAGCCTACGAGCAGTACTTC.

At least ten counts were recorded for this clonotype. The J gene is TRBJ2-7, the V gene TRBV10-3, with 7 bases identical to TRBD1. V shed 8 bases, J shed 7 bases, and the junction held 8 bases outside the gene matches. Germline V gene data show CDR1 as ENHRY and CDR2 as SYGVKD. The CDR3 covers 12 residues. The CDR3 coding sequence is TGTGCCATCGCGCTAACAGGGGTTGAGCAGTACTTC. Translated, it gives CAIALTGVEQYF.

The genes are TRBV9 and TRBJ2-5, with D perhaps TRBD2 (5 bases). V lost 0 bases and J 10 bases, leaving 16 bases between the germline ends. This CDR3 spans 14 amino acids. Germline V CDR1 and CDR2: SGDLS, YYNGEE. The DNA of the CDR3 is TGTGCCAGCAGCGTAGGGTCGGGGTTAGGTGACCAGTACTTC. This codes for CASSVGSGLGDQYF.

The CDR3 nucleotides are TGTGCCAGCAGCCTTGTCCAGGACTATGGCTACACCTTC. This gives the protein CASSLVQDYGYTF. The chain employs TRBV11-2 and TRBJ1-2; D ambiguous. V lost 5 bases and J 3 bases, leaving 10 bases between the germline ends. The V gene's germline CDR1 is SGHAT and CDR2 FQNNGV. The CDR3 runs to 13 residues.

At least ten counts were recorded for this clonotype. This chain connects TRBV9 to TRBJ1-5; D not resolved. The CDR3 extends over 14 amino acids. Trimming removed 0 bases from V and 3 bases from J, with 7 bases in between. Germline lookup yields CDR1 SGDLS and CDR2 YYNGEE. This CDR3 reads CASSVGADNQPQHF. The DNA of the CDR3 is TGTGCCAGCAGCGTAGGGGCAGACAATCAGCCCCAGCATTTT.